This TCR beta chain was retrieved from a study of blood T cell repertoires in COVID-19 (dated by TCRdb to 2020 to 2022). In the study overall: Samples covering the acute and convalescent phases of COVID-19 were provided by collaborators in the United States, Italy and Spain. A freely available public database, intended as a resource for researchers studying the immune response to SARS-CoV-2, is where the repertoires were released. Samples came from the ongoing ImmuneRACE study (first 160 participants) plus 1,254 subjects from 6 global collaborators. The material from the prospective study consisted of cDNA or gDNA derived from T cells, B-cell-depleted T cells, or PBMCs. Sample metadata almost always included a de-identified subject ID, COVID-19 status, age in years and sex. Where HLA class I and class II types were available, the types were taken from metadata supplied by the sample provider, not from assay-based typing. Deeply sampled blood TCRbeta repertoires from subjects exposed to, actively infected with, or recovered from COVID-19 were included in the dataset.

To note about this clone: Its antigen specificity is not known. No quality values exist for individual bases; no much larger clone is one base distant. Other DNA sequences in the same sample also yield this CDR3.

TCRbeta CDR3 regions were amplified from genomic DNA by means of the immunoSEQ Assay, a bias-controlled multiplex PCR. In the source study's methods: Within the assay, amplification of reference gene primers was used to estimate how many nucleated cells each sample contained. To quantify the absolute abundance of each unique TCRbeta CDR3 rearrangement, sequence reads were collapsed and filtered. For each sample, productive Simpson clonality was calculated by taking the square root of Simpson's diversity index across productive rearrangements. In its TCRdb copy, this immuneACCESS table keeps in-frame sequences only and misses some clones. Where compared with another copy, unresolved V genes explain less than half of these, and the others have no known cause. V, J and clone size reflect that table, while D and trimming were determined from the DNA. Here the sample has approximately 200,000 clones; roughly 80% occur a single time. The ten top clones hold under 1.5% of the sample.

Enrolling through a virtual design, the prospective study's participants ranged in age from roughly 18 to 95 years and lived across 24 United States geographic areas. In the prospective study, participants were assigned to cohorts based on the clinical history participants reported in a screening survey and a study questionnaire. In the prospective study, mobile phlebotomists collected whole blood, serum and a nasopharyngeal or oropharyngeal swab from each participant. Over a 2-month period, participants in the prospective study had the option of providing additional blood draws and questionnaires. Prospective study blood samples were shipped either frozen or at room temperature before DNA extraction. What the study reported, not specific to this receptor: Clinical and demographic metadata were provided uncurated, with the amount varying by source and participant.

Between the V and J ends, shortened by 0 bases and 1 base respectively, the junction contains 10 bases. CDR1 SGHRS and CDR2 YFSETQ were looked up in the germline V gene. The CDR3 measures 15 amino acids from cysteine to phenylalanine. The entry retains the CDR3 DNA only, 45 bases that are in frame from base 1. The clonotype originates from a woman aged 35 to 49 with acute COVID-19. Sequencing was carried out using PBMCs or T cells enriched from blood (not recorded which). The rearrangement combines TRBV5-1 with TRBJ1-1; the best D guess is TRBD1, with 5 bases matching. Here the CDR3 is given as CASSLGQGGNTEAFF. The DNA is TGCGCCAGCAGCTTGGGTCAGGGTGGGAACACTGAAGCTTTCTTT.